What follows are 25 T cell receptor beta chains derived from one specimen sequenced in a study of cytomegalovirus exposure and HLA in healthy donors. The PCR had 60 Vbeta and 13 Jbeta primers. Assay: immunoSEQ multiplex PCR; the TCRdb copy retains only in-frame clones and omits some. The sample consists of some 190,000 clones, more than 60% of them appearing once. The source material was PBMCs. The receptor set was obtained from a man between 18 and 29 years old in good health and CMV-seronegative.

The chain combines TRBV10-3 with TRBJ2-1, with D perhaps matching TRBD1 (6 bases). The CDR3 spans 13 residues. Per the germline V gene, CDR1 is ENHRY and CDR2 is SYGVKD. V was shortened by 2 bases and J by 6 bases, with 8 bases between the two germline ends. CDR3 nucleotides: TGTGCCATCAGTGAGCCAGGGGTCAATGAGCAGTTCTTC. Encoded protein: CAISEPGVNEQFF.

The V call is TRBV2, the J call TRBJ1-1, with D possibly being TRBD1 (5 bases). The CDR3 is 15 amino acids. From germline, CDR1 is SNHLY and CDR2 FYNNEI. V lost 6 bases, J lost 3 bases, and 17 bases lay in between. This CDR3 reads CASRAYSGGDTEAFF. DNA for the CDR3: TGTGCCAGCAGAGCCTATTCGGGGGGGGACACTGAAGCTTTCTTT.

This chain joins TRBV2 and TRBJ1-2; TRBD1 might be the D (6 bases). There are 13 residues in the CDR3. Trimming took off 5 bases at V and 5 bases at J, with 12 bases between the two ends. The germline CDR1 and CDR2 sequences are SNHLY and FYNNEI. CDR3 DNA: TGTGCCAGCAGTTCCGACAGGTGGTATGGCTACACCTTC. Residues: CASSSDRWYGYTF.

Here the CDR3 reads CASSYGTGGAETQYF. The DNA for the CDR3 is TGTGCCAGCAGTTACGGCACAGGGGGCGCCGAGACCCAGTACTTC. The chain uses TRBV6-6 and TRBJ2-5; 9 bases align to TRBD1. V was clipped by 2 bases and J by 5 bases; unmatched bases: 6. The CDR3 length is 15 residues. Germline-derived CDR1 and CDR2 are MNHNY and SVGAGI (reference sequence).

The chain has TRBV23-1 and TRBJ1-3; D is unclear. TRBV23-1 is classed as an ORF, of uncertain function. This CDR3 is 14 amino acids long. V was pared by 3 bases and J by 0 bases, with 6 bases between. CDR3 sequence reads: CASSQRSSGNTIYF. As DNA, the CDR3 is TGCGCCAGCAGTCAGAGGAGCTCTGGAAACACCATATATTTT.

To note about this clone: Other DNA sequences from this sample encode an identical CDR3 as well. The CDR3: CASSFPQGGNTGELFF. CDR3 coding DNA: TGTGCCAGCAGCTTCCCCCAGGGGGGGAACACCGGGGAGCTGTTTTTT. The V and J genes are TRBV7-2 and TRBJ2-2, with a weak D call TRBD1 (7 bases). The CDR3 totals 16 residues. Between the trimmed V and J ends, which lost 3 bases and 1 base, there was a span of 12 bases. Germline CDR1 and CDR2: SGHTA and FQGNSA.

The chain combines TRBV15 with TRBJ1-6; no firm D call. Germline CDR1 LNHNV, CDR2 YYDKDF (reference sequence). The CDR3 runs 13 residues. Trimming left V 1 base short and J 6 bases short, with 4 bases between. CDR3 DNA sequence: TGTGCCACCAGCAGAGTCATTAATTCACCCCTCCACTTT. It is translated as CATSRVINSPLHF.

The chain links TRBV7-2 to TRBJ2-7, with TRBD1 matching over 7 bases. The CDR3 is 14 residues long. Per the germline V gene, CDR1 is SGHTA and CDR2 is FQGNSA. With 5 bases clipped from V and 3 bases from J, the junction kept 7 bases outside the gene matches. CDR3 nucleotides: TGTGCCAGCAGCCCAGGGGGACAGATCTACGAGCAGTACTTC. This translates into CASSPGGQIYEQYF.

The table lists this clone with a count of one. The genes are TRBV5-1 and TRBJ2-3; D not resolved. Between the trimmed V and J ends, which lost 1 base and 0 bases, there was a span of 12 bases. The germline V gene encodes CDR1 SGHRS and CDR2 YFSETQ. The CDR3 spans 16 residues. CDR3 in DNA: TGCGCCAGCAGCTTGTCCACGCGGTCCAGCACAGATACGCAGTATTTT. Encoded protein: CASSLSTRSSTDTQYF.

This rearrangement joins TRBV7-9 to TRBJ2-7; TRBD2 matches 7 bases. The V gene end was trimmed by 1 base and the J gene end by 2 bases; junction bases not matched to a gene: 5. Germline CDR1 is SEHNR and CDR2 is FQNEAQ (reference sequence). The CDR3 totals 15 residues. DNA of the CDR3: TGTGCCAGCAGCTTAGAGGTAGCGGGCACCTACGAGCAGTACTTC. It encodes CASSLEVAGTYEQYF.

The chain has TRBV11-2 and TRBJ1-4; tentatively, D is TRBD1 (5 bases). CDR1 is SGHAT, CDR2 FQNNGV, per germline. V lost 4 bases to trimming and J lost 8 bases, with 23 bases between them. This CDR3 has 17 amino acids. The CDR3 DNA is TGTGCCAGCAGCTCCCCGGGGCTCGGAGGGGCTGACGAAAAACTGTTTTTT. Its translation: CASSSPGLGGADEKLFF.

The gene calls are TRBV11-2 and TRBJ1-1, with 7 bases lining up with TRBD1. CDR3 length: 15 residues. CDR1 and CDR2 (germline): SGHAT, FQNNGV. The V and J ends lost 6 bases and 2 bases, in that order; junction bases with no gene match: 9. CDR3 nucleotides: TGTGCCAGCAGTTCACAAAGACAGGGCAACACTGAAGCTTTCTTT. Residues: CASSSQRQGNTEAFF.

Points on this clone: Other DNA sequences in the sample encode the same CDR3. The chain links TRBV5-4 to TRBJ1-2, with TRBD1 identical over 9 bases. This CDR3 has 14 residues. Losses at the gene ends were 0 bases for V and 8 bases for J; bases not matched to a gene: 5. Germline CDR1 is SGHNT and CDR2 is YYREEE (reference sequence). In nucleotides, the CDR3 is TGTGCCAGCAGCTTGGGGGACAGGGTGTACGGCTACACCTTC. As protein: CASSLGDRVYGYTF. Full variable domain (remainder filled in from reference TRBV5-4 and TRBJ1-2): ETGVTQSPTHLIKTRGQQVTLRCSSQSGHNTVSWYQQALGQGPQFIFQYYREEENGRGNFPPRFSGLQFPNYSSELNVNALELDDSALYLCASSLGDRVYGYTFGSGTRLTVV.

This rearrangement joins TRBV4-3 to TRBJ2-1; no clear D gene. V was pared by 5 bases and J by 7 bases, with 9 bases between. This CDR3 comprises 12 residues. CDR1 and CDR2 from the germline V gene are LGHNA and YSLEER. CDR3 protein: CASSLVLNEQFF. The CDR3 DNA follows: TGCGCCAGCAGCTTAGTGCTGAATGAGCAGTTCTTC.

V usage is TRBV6-6 and J usage is TRBJ2-2, with 7 bases lining up with TRBD1. From germline, CDR1 is MNHNY and CDR2 SVGAGI (reference sequence). The CDR3 extends over 15 amino acids. V lost 5 bases and J lost 4; bases outside the gene matches: 7. The CDR3 sequence is CASSPGQDGTGELFF. For the CDR3, the DNA is TGTGCCAGCAGTCCCGGACAGGACGGCACCGGGGAGCTGTTTTTT.

This clone was seen a single time. The V gene is TRBV4-3, the J gene TRBJ1-2; 9 nucleotides match TRBD1. Per the germline V gene, CDR1 is LGHNA and CDR2 is YSLEER. The CDR3 covers 16 residues. The V and J ends lost 3 bases and 2 bases, in that order; junction bases with no gene match: 7. CDR3 amino acids: CASSQQTGGANYGYTF. The CDR3 region has the DNA TGCGCCAGCAGCCAGCAAACAGGGGGCGCAAACTATGGCTACACCTTC.

This clone turned up a few times. The gene calls are TRBV6-6 and TRBJ1-1; 11 nucleotides match TRBD1. J lost 4 bases, V lost 7 bases, and 5 bases had no gene match. The germline CDR1 and CDR2 sequences are MNHNY and SVGAGI (reference sequence). The CDR3 consists of 14 residues. The CDR3 loop reads CASKIGTGGTEAFF. DNA for the CDR3: TGTGCCAGCAAGATAGGGACAGGGGGCACTGAAGCTTTCTTT.

This clone was seen at least ten times. The V and J genes are TRBV15 and TRBJ2-7; a weak D match, TRBD2 (5 bases). With 4 bases removed from V and 3 bases from J, the gap between germline ends came to 10 bases. The CDR3 totals 13 residues. From germline, CDR1 is LNHNV and CDR2 YYDKDF (reference sequence). The CDR3 here is CATSTGLGYEQYF. The CDR3 DNA reads as TGTGCCACCAGCACCGGACTGGGCTACGAGCAGTACTTC.

The chain couples TRBV5-1 to TRBJ2-3; D unclear. The germline V and J ends were trimmed by 0 bases and 6 bases, with 5 bases remaining between them. There are 12 residues in the CDR3. Looked up from germline, CDR1 is SGHRS and CDR2 is YFSETQ. CDR3 in DNA: TGCGCCAGCAGCTTGGCCACTGATACGCAGTATTTT. This encodes CASSLATDTQYF.

The chain employs TRBV6-6 and TRBJ1-1, with TRBD1 matching 9 bases. With 6 bases clipped from V and 0 bases from J, the junction kept 5 bases outside the gene matches. CDR1 and CDR2 from the germline V gene are MNHNY and SVGAGI (reference sequence). The CDR3 spans 15 residues. The chain's CDR3 is CASRGTGRMNTEAFF. CDR3 nucleotides: TGTGCCAGCAGGGGGACAGGGCGGATGAACACTGAAGCTTTCTTT.

The chain recombines TRBV9 with TRBJ2-7; 11 bases align to TRBD2. CDR3 length equals 15 residues. With V trimmed by 7 bases and J by 3 bases, 9 bases remained unmatched. Per germline, CDR1 SGDLS and CDR2 YYNGEE. DNA of the CDR3: TGTGCCAGCTCGATAGGGACTAGCGGTTTCTACGAGCAGTACTTC. Its protein product is CASSIGTSGFYEQYF. Full variable domain (rest looked up from reference TRBV9 and TRBJ2-7): DSGVTQTPKHLITATGQRVTLRCSPRSGDLSVYWYQQSLDQGLQFLIQYYNGEERAKGNILERFSAQQFPDLHSELNLSSLELGDSALYFCASSIGTSGFYEQYFGPGTRLTVT.

This clone was seen only once. The rearrangement joins TRBV5-4 to TRBJ1-2; 8 bases are shared with TRBD1. Germline CDR1 is SGHNT and CDR2 is YYREEE (reference sequence). The J segment lost 4 bases and the V segment lost 3 bases, leaving 8 bases of the junction unmatched. CDR3 size: 15 residues. This chain's CDR3 is CASSSIPGQVYGYTF. In DNA, the CDR3 is TGTGCCAGCAGCTCAATCCCGGGACAGGTCTATGGCTACACCTTC.

This clone was detected only a few times. This chain uses TRBV7-2 with TRBJ2-3; a possible D gene is TRBD2 (6 bases). This CDR3 has 14 amino acids. CDR1 and CDR2 from the germline V gene are SGHTA and FQGNSA. Trimming cost V 4 bases and J 5 bases, with 13 bases left between them. The CDR3 sequence is CASSSSGRGDTQYF. CDR3 DNA sequence: TGTGCCAGCAGCTCCTCGGGGCGGGGAGATACGCAGTATTTT. Complete variable domain (other parts from reference TRBV7-2 and TRBJ2-3): GAGVSQSPSNKVTEKGKDVELRCDPISGHTALYWYRQSLGQGLEFLIYFQGNSAPDKSGLPSDRFSAERTGGSVSTLTIQRTQQEDSAVYLCASSSSGRGDTQYFGPGTRLTVL.

The V call is TRBV30, the J call TRBJ2-5, with 8 positions matching TRBD2. The CDR3 is 15 amino acids. Germline CDR1 GTSNPN, CDR2 SVGIG (reference sequence). V lost 0 bases, J lost 2 bases, and 5 bases stayed unmatched. CDR3 amino acids: CAWSVQAGEQETQYF. The DNA for the CDR3 is TGTGCCTGGAGTGTACAAGCGGGAGAACAAGAGACCCAGTACTTC.

The chain has TRBV6-5 and TRBJ2-1, with 8 nucleotides matching TRBD2. This CDR3 spans 15 amino acids. The V gene end was trimmed by 4 bases and the J gene end by 7 bases; junction bases not matched to a gene: 9. Germline V CDR1 and CDR2: MNHEY, SVGAGI. The CDR3 region has the DNA TGTGCCAGCAGTTTTTTCTCGGGGGGGCCAAATGAGCAGTTCTTC. This encodes CASSFFSGGPNEQFF.